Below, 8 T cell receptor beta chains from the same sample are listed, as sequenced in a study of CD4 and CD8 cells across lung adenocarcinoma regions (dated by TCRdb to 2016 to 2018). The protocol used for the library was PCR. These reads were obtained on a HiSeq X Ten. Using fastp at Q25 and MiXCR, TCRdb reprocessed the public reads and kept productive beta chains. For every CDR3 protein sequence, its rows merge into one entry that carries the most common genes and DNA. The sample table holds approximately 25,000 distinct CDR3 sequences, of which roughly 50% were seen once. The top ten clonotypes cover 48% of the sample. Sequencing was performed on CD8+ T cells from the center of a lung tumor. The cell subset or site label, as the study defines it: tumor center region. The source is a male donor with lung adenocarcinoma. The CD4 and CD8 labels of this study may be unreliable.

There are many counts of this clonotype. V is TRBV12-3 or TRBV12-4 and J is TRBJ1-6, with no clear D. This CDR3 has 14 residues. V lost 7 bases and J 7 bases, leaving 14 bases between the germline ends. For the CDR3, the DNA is TGTGCCAGCAAGAAAGATATCGGAAATTCACCCCTCCACTTT. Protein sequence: CASKKDIGNSPLHF.

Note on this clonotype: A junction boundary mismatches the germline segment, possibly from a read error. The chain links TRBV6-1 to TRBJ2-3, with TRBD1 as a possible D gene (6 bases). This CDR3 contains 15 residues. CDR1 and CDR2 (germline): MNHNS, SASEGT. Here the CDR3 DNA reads TGTGCCAGGGGCCCTGGGGGCCGCGTCTCAGAGACCCAGTACTTT. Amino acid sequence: CARGPGGRVSETQYF.

CDR3 sequence: CASSLDLAGYNEQFF. The CDR3 DNA sequence: TGTGCCAGCAGCTTAGATCTAGCGGGGTACAATGAGCAGTTCTTC. J is TRBJ2-1 and V is TRBV11-2, with 9 bases fitting TRBD2. V trimming: 0 bases; J trimming: 4 bases; junction bases outside the gene matches: 1. CDR3 length: 15 amino acids. CDR1 is SGHAT and CDR2 is FQNNGV in the germline V gene. Combining the CDR3 with reference TRBV11-2 and TRBJ2-1 gives the whole variable domain EAGVAQSPRYKIIEKRQSVAFWCNPISGHATLYWYQQILGQGPKLLIQFQNNGVVDDSQLPKDRFSAERLKGVDSTLKIQPAKLEDSAVYLCASSLDLAGYNEQFFGPGTRLTVL.

Here the CDR3 reads CAWPRQREHEQFF. CDR3 nucleotides: TGTGCCTGGCCGAGACAGCGGGAGCATGAGCAGTTCTTC. This chain connects TRBV30 to TRBJ2-1; TRBD2 matches 8 bases. Per germline, CDR1 GTSNPN and CDR2 SVGIG (reference sequence). The CDR3 extends over 13 amino acids. V gave up 5 bases and J gave up 8 bases; unmatched junction bases: 8. Full variable domain (outside the CDR3, taken from reference TRBV30 and TRBJ2-1): SQTIHQWPATLVQPVGSPLSLECTVEGTSNPNLYWYRQAAGRGLQLLFYSVGIGQISSEVPQNLSASRPQDRQFILSSKKLLLSDSGFYLCAWPRQREHEQFFGPGTRLTVL.

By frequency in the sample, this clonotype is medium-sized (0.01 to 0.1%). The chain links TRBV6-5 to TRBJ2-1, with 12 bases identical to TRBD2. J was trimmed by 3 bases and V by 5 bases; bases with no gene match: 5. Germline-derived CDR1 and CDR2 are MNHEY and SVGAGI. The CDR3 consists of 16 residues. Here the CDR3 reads CASSTRTSGNYNEQFF. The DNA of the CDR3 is TGTGCCAGCAGTACTAGGACTAGCGGGAACTACAATGAGCAGTTCTTC.

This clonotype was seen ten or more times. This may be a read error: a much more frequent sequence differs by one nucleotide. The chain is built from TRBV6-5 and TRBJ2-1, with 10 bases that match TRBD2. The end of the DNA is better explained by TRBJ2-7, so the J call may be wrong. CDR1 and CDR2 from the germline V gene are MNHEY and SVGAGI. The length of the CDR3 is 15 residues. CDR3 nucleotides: TGTGCCAGCTCTTCCGGGACTAGCGATTACAATGAGCAGTACTTC. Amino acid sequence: CASSSGTSDYNEQYF.

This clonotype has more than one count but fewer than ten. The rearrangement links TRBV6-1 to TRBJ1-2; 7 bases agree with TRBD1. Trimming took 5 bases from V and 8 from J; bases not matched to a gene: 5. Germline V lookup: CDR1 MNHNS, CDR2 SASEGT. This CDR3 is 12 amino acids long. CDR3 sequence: CASSPGQLGYTF. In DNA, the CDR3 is TGTGCCAGCAGTCCGGGACAGCTAGGCTACACCTTC.

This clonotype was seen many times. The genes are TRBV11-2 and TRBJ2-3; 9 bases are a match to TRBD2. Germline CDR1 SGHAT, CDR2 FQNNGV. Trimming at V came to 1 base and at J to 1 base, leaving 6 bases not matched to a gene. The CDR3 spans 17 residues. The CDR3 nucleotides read TGTGCCAGCAGCTTAGTCCCTAGCGGGACTGGCACAGATACGCAGTATTTT. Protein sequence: CASSLVPSGTGTDTQYF.